The source of this TCR beta chain is a study of T cells in Graves' hyperthyroidism and ophthalmopathy. Germline assignment: CDR1 SGHRS and CDR2 YFSETQ. The trim removed 5 bases at V and 2 bases at J, leaving 10 bases unmatched. The CDR3 totals 15 residues. Amplification of TCR beta CDR3 regions used RNA as the template. Carried out on the TCR CDR3, a first-round RT-PCR used the HTBI primer set. A single record per CDR3 protein comes from TCRdb applying MiXCR to the multiplex PCR reads. The sample carries a few hundred thousand distinct CDR3 sequences, about 20% recorded once. Specimen: blood. This chain links TRBV5-1 with TRBJ2-7; 7 nucleotides line up with TRBD1. The source is a woman between 50 and 59 years old with Graves' hyperthyroidism. CDR3 nucleotides: TGCGCCAGCAGTACAACAGGGGCGTCAACCTACGAGCAGTACTTC. Protein: CASSTTGASTYEQYF.